This T cell receptor beta chain was recorded in a study of OX40 agonist ivuxolimab in advanced cancers. This clone is a singleton in its sample. Sequenced by immunoSEQ multiplex PCR; TCRdb stores in-frame clones only, minus some. The repertoire consists of about 62,000 clones, with about 85% occurring once and the leading ten covering 3% to 4%. Germline CDR1 and CDR2: PRHDT and FYEKMQ (reference sequence). The CDR3 runs to 14 residues. V was trimmed by 5 bases and J by 3 bases, leaving 11 bases between them. Sequences were derived from CD4+ or CD8+ T cells sorted from blood, sampled in a trial of the OX40 agonist ivuxolimab. The chain is built from TRBV13 and TRBJ1-5; TRBD1 might be the D (6 bases). The TCR was taken from an adult with an advanced solid tumor such as melanoma, head and neck, liver or kidney cancer. CDR3 sequence reads: CASSLRGYNQPQHF. In nucleotides, the CDR3 is TGTGCCAGCAGCCTCAGGGGCTACAATCAGCCCCAGCATTTT.